The 19 T cell receptor beta chains below come from one sample, sequenced in a study of shared clonotypes between healthy human individuals. Assay: immunoSEQ multiplex PCR; the TCRdb copy retains only in-frame clones and omits some. The data show about 990,000 clones, with roughly 74% seen just once and 0.55% to 0.7% held by the top ten. Sequenced: memory CD4+ T cells from PBMCs. Stated subset: CD45RA-negative fraction. These receptors were taken from a man younger than 35 in good health. Some clones in this sample may be carry-over from other donors' samples.

The CDR3 loop is CASGDRPGGANVLTF. The DNA for the CDR3 is TGTGCCAGCGGGGACAGACCTGGTGGGGCCAACGTCCTGACTTTC. V usage is TRBV7-2 and J usage is TRBJ2-6; 7 bases line up with TRBD1. Germline CDR1 SGHTA, CDR2 FQGNSA. V gave up 8 bases and J gave up 3 bases; unmatched junction bases: 7. The CDR3 sequence is 15 residues long. Variable domain in full (rest from reference TRBV7-2 and TRBJ2-6): GAGVSQSPSNKVTEKGKDVELRCDPISGHTALYWYRQSLGQGLEFLIYFQGNSAPDKSGLPSDRFSAERTGGSVSTLTIQRTQQEDSAVYLCASGDRPGGANVLTFGAGSRLTVL.

This clone was detected only once. The rearrangement joins TRBV6-1 to TRBJ2-7; D is undetermined. CDR3 length equals 14 residues. V lost 2 bases to trimming and J lost 9 bases, with 17 bases between them. Per the germline V gene, CDR1 is MNHNS and CDR2 is SASEGT. The CDR3 nucleotides are TGTGCCAGCAGTGAATTTGAGGTCCCCCTGGGGCAGTACTTC. Protein product: CASSEFEVPLGQYF.

The rearrangement links TRBV4-1 to TRBJ2-1, with D possibly matching TRBD2 (6 bases). Germline CDR1 and CDR2: MGHRA and YSYEKL. The CDR3 length is 16 residues. The ends were cut back, 0 bases at V and 4 bases at J, with 13 bases in the middle. The DNA of the CDR3 is TGCGCCAGCAGCCAAGATCGCCGGACTACATACAATGAGCAGTTCTTC. It translates to CASSQDRRTTYNEQFF.

The rearrangement links TRBV5-4 to TRBJ1-2; D ambiguous. V lost 4 bases, J lost 1 base, and 11 bases lay in between. CDR3 length: 14 residues. Per germline, CDR1 SGHNT and CDR2 YYREEE (reference sequence). CDR3 nucleotide sequence: TGTGCCAGCAGCCAAACCGACATTAACTATGGCTACACCTTC. Its protein is CASSQTDINYGYTF.

The V gene is TRBV11-3, the J gene TRBJ2-1, with D maybe TRBD2 (5 bases). Germline CDR1 is SGHNT and CDR2 is YENEEA. Between the trimmed V and J ends, which lost 8 bases and 2 bases, there was a span of 16 bases. CDR3 length: 15 amino acids. The DNA for the CDR3 is TGTGCCAGCGGCATAGCGAGTGGTCCCTACAATGAGCAGTTCTTC. Translated: CASGIASGPYNEQFF.

The V and J genes are TRBV7-2 and TRBJ1-5; 7 nucleotides line up with TRBD1. The ends lost 4 bases at V and 7 bases at J; junction bases unmatched: 7. CDR1 is SGHTA and CDR2 is FQGNSA in the germline V gene. This CDR3 has 14 amino acids. In DNA, the CDR3 is TGTGCCAGCAGCTCAAAAACAGGGGTCCAGCCCCAGCATTTT. Its translation is CASSSKTGVQPQHF.

The chain links TRBV7-2 to TRBJ1-5, with D uncertain. The germline V gene encodes CDR1 SGHTA and CDR2 FQGNSA. V gave up 1 base and J gave up 3 bases, with 16 bases separating them. The CDR3 has 17 amino acids. As DNA, the CDR3 is TGTGCCAGCAGCTTAGTTGCCCAGATTACCACCAATCAGCCCCAGCATTTT. Amino acid sequence: CASSLVAQITTNQPQHF.

The chain employs TRBV6-1 and TRBJ2-7; D tentatively fits TRBD1 or TRBD2 (6 bases each). The CDR3 runs 13 residues. V was shortened by 6 bases and J by 12 bases, with 21 bases between the two germline ends. The V gene's germline CDR1 is MNHNS and CDR2 SASEGT. The DNA for the CDR3 is TGTGCCAGCAGCTCGGAGGAGGGGGGTCAGCTGTACTTC. It yields the protein CASSSEEGGQLYF.

Ten or more counts support this clone. The rearrangement uses TRBV30 and TRBJ1-1; unclear D gene. The CDR3 has 13 amino acids. CDR1 is GTSNPN and CDR2 is SVGIG in the germline V gene (reference sequence). V was trimmed by 5 bases and J by 0 bases, leaving 10 bases between them. For the CDR3, the DNA is TGTGCCTGGCGGACGAACATGAACACTGAAGCTTTCTTT. Its protein product is CAWRTNMNTEAFF.

The J gene is TRBJ1-5, the V gene TRBV28, with TRBD1 matching over 7 bases. Germline values: CDR1 MDHEN, CDR2 SYDVKM. The CDR3 has 17 amino acids. V gave up 6 bases and J gave up 0 bases; unmatched junction bases: 11. DNA for the CDR3: TGTGCCAGCAGGACACAGGGGTTCAGGGATAGCAATCAGCCCCAGCATTTT. Its translation is CASRTQGFRDSNQPQHF.

The V gene is TRBV19, the J gene TRBJ2-5, with 7 bases aligning to TRBD2. The CDR3 consists of 14 residues. Germline V gene lookup returns CDR1 LNHDA and CDR2 SQIVND (reference sequence). Germline trimming cut 3 bases from V and 3 bases from J; bases unmatched to any gene: 4. The CDR3 sequence: CASSMVAGEETQYF. Written as DNA, the CDR3 is TGTGCCAGTAGTATGGTGGCGGGAGAAGAGACCCAGTACTTC.

This clone turned up a few times. The chain couples TRBV29-1 to TRBJ2-7; TRBD2 agrees at 13 bases. The ends lost 7 bases at V and 4 bases at J; junction bases unmatched: 10. The CDR3 consists of 15 residues. The germline gives CDR1 SQVTM, CDR2 ANQGSEA. As DNA, the CDR3 is TGCAGCGCGTTACTAGCGGGAGGGCCCTCGTACGAGCAGTACTTC. The encoded protein is CSALLAGGPSYEQYF.

The table lists this clone with a few counts. The rearrangement uses TRBV4-1 and TRBJ2-3; the D gene is possibly TRBD2 (6 bases). V was shortened by 0 bases and J by 1 base, with 8 bases between the two germline ends. The V gene's germline CDR1 is MGHRA and CDR2 YSYEKL. The CDR3 is made up of 15 amino acids. The CDR3 DNA follows: TGCGCCAGCAGCCAAGACGGGAGTGGCACAGATACGCAGTATTTT. This gives the protein CASSQDGSGTDTQYF.

The chain carries TRBV7-3 and TRBJ2-3; D is unclear. Germline V CDR1 and CDR2: SGHTA, FQGTGA. Trimming cost V 5 bases and J 2 bases, with 11 bases left between them. This CDR3 spans 14 amino acids. CDR3 loop: CASSQDPLTDTQYF. The CDR3, as DNA: TGTGCCAGCAGCCAGGACCCCCTCACAGATACGCAGTATTTT.

This chain uses TRBV11-2 with TRBJ2-5; D call uncertain. This CDR3 is built from 13 residues. V was shortened by 3 bases and J by 5 bases, with 10 bases between the two germline ends. Looked up from germline, CDR1 is SGHAT and CDR2 is FQNNGV. DNA for the CDR3: TGTGCCAGCAGCTTTTCTGAAAAGGAGACCCAGTACTTC. Protein: CASSFSEKETQYF.

The V and J genes are TRBV28 and TRBJ2-3; D gene unclear. The germline V and J ends were trimmed by 5 bases and 4 bases, with 13 bases remaining between them. This CDR3 has 14 amino acids. From germline, CDR1 is MDHEN and CDR2 SYDVKM. The CDR3 protein is CASSPPWAADTQYF. CDR3 coding DNA: TGTGCCAGCAGTCCACCCTGGGCGGCAGATACGCAGTATTTT.

Comment on this clone: A read error is likely here: a far larger clone is one base away. J is TRBJ1-2 and V is TRBV30; TRBD1 might be the D (5 bases). V lost 4 bases, J lost 3 bases, and 18 bases lay in between. Germline V gene sequence: CDR1 GTSNPN, CDR2 SVGIG (reference sequence). This CDR3 is built from 15 residues. The CDR3 DNA reads TGTGCCTGGAATGCACTCTGGGGGTTCGACTATGGCTACACCTTC. Amino acids: CAWNALWGFDYGYTF.

J is TRBJ1-2 and V is TRBV5-1; 8 bases line up with TRBD1. The junction had 7 bases not matched to a gene; V was cut back by 0 bases and J by 6 bases. Germline V gene data show CDR1 as SGHRS and CDR2 as YFSETQ. The CDR3 extends over 15 amino acids. CDR3 in amino acids: CASSLDRQGRNGYTF. The CDR3 bases are TGCGCCAGCAGCTTGGACCGACAGGGGCGTAATGGCTACACCTTC.

The CDR3 DNA reads as TGTGCCAGCAGCCAAGTGGGGGGACAGGGCCAGCCCCAGCATTTT. Its protein product is CASSQVGGQGQPQHF. The gene calls are TRBV4-2 and TRBJ1-5, with 9 bases aligning to TRBD1. This CDR3 is built from 15 residues. Germline lookup yields CDR1 LGHNA and CDR2 YNFKEQ. After removal of 1 base from V and 7 bases from J, the junction contained 5 bases not matched to a gene.